This TCR beta chain appears in the sequencing data of a study of shared clonotypes between healthy human individuals. Study conclusions and caveats: Rarefaction indicated that sorted-subset sequencing remained incomplete although depth was large. Genetic and exposure-history diversity was limited by the few donors. Generation of non-shared clonotypes was less probable than generation of clonotypes shared by all four donors.

A note on this clone: The target antigen is unknown.

This CDR3 has 14 amino acids. CDR1 and CDR2 from the germline V gene are MDHEN and SYDVKM. Trimming removed 5 bases from V and 7 bases from J, with 17 bases in between. The repertoire was sequenced with immunoSEQ multiplex PCR; TCRdb's copy has only in-frame clones and lacks some. The sample records about 1.1 million clones, approximately 80% being singletons. Sequenced material: memory CD4+ T cells from PBMCs. Subset described: CD45RA-negative fraction. This clonotype was obtained from a young man in good health. Some clones in this sample may be carry-over from other donors' samples. J is TRBJ1-2 and V is TRBV28; D possibly corresponds to TRBD1 (5 bases). CDR3 DNA: TGTGCCAGCAGTATTGCAGGGCTTGGGGGTGGCTACACCTTC. Translated: CASSIAGLGGGYTF.